The entry below describes one TCR beta chain. Its antigen is not identified. With 60 Vbeta and 13 Jbeta primers, the PCR was carried out. This table comes from immunoSEQ multiplex PCR, and its TCRdb copy is limited to in-frame clones, with some not included. The sample lists roughly 200,000 clones; around four fifths were seen once. This entry is derived from a study of cytomegalovirus exposure and HLA in healthy donors. The study's findings and limits: Trimming of TCR beta V- and J-genes showed a link, identified in a later analysis, to a missense DCLRE1C variant. Investigators reported 150 to 200 TCR beta chains as tied to cytomegalovirus.

Germline CDR1 reads KGHSH; CDR2 reads LQKENI. Trimming cost V 5 bases and J 5 bases; bases outside gene matches: 7. The CDR3 is made up of 14 amino acids. The chain is built from TRBV18 and TRBJ2-7; 9 bases map to TRBD1. The sequence derives from a woman aged 55-70 years in good health and CMV-seropositive. Material for sequencing was PBMCs. For the CDR3, the DNA is TGTGCCAGCTCAGCCGGGACAGGGTACCACGAGCAGTACTTC. It is translated as CASSAGTGYHEQYF.